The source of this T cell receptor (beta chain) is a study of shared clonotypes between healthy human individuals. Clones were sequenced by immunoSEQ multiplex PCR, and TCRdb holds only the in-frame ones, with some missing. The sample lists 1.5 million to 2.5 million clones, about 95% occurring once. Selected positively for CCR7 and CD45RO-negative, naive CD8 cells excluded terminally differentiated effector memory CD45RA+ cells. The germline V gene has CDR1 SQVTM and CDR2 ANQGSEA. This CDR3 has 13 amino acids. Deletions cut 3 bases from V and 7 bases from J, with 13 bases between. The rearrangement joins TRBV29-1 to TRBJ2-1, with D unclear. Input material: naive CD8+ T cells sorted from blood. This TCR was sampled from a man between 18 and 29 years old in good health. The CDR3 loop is CSVENSLKNEQFF. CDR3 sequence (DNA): TGCAGCGTTGAGAACAGCCTTAAGAATGAGCAGTTCTTC.